In this sample, the clone carrying this T cell receptor beta chain turned up once. Its antigen remains unidentified. These data belong to a study of T cell responses to AZD1222 COVID-19 vaccine. Findings and limits, study-wide: Close to half of spike-specific TCRs reportedly recognize unmutated variant regions. Clonal diversity was possibly underestimated; the donors were predominantly white British and more often female. Of the AZD1222 recipients, only 5 to 7 were seropositive at baseline. The repertoires were collected only after the peak T cell response.

V lost 9 bases and J lost 8, with 19 bases in between. The CDR3 extends over 14 amino acids. Looked up from germline, CDR1 is LNHDA and CDR2 is SQIVND (reference sequence). Only in-frame clones appear in the TCRdb table, and some are missing; sequencing was by immunoSEQ multiplex PCR. The sample yields some 39,000 clones, roughly 91% seen once. The chain links TRBV19 to TRBJ1-4; D perhaps matches TRBD1 (6 bases). The clonotype comes from an adult who received the AZD1222 COVID-19 vaccine. The sample here was peripheral blood, taken 28 days after the second AZD1222 dose. This CDR3 is CASQIQGLGEKLFF. Here the CDR3 DNA reads TGTGCCAGCCAAATACAGGGCCTGGGGGAAAAACTGTTTTTT.